These T cell receptor beta chains were read from a single sample in a study of graft-versus-host responses after intestinal transplantation. The data were produced by immunoSEQ multiplex PCR, yet TCRdb's version contains in-frame clones alone and is incomplete. The table lists about 90,000 clones, roughly 89% of them singletons. Their antigens are not known. Material: unstimulated CD4+ T cells sorted from spleen or lymph node cells, obtained before intestinal transplant. These receptors were obtained from a human donor who received an intestinal transplant. CDR3s include the opening cysteine and the closing phenylalanine or tryptophan. A D gene is named only where the DNA matches it firmly. Size values are once, few and many counts, or a class for expanded clones, and some rows have none.

TRBV10-3	-	TRBD2	TRBJ2-3	TGTGCCATCAGAGGTCTAGCGGACACAGATACGCAGTATTTT	CAIRGLADTDTQYF
TRBV28	-	TRBD2	TRBJ2-7	TGTGCCAGCAGTCCTAGCGGGATAACCTACGAGCAGTACTTC	CASSPSGITYEQYF
TRBV5-6	-	TRBD1	TRBJ1-5	TGTGCCAGCAGCTTGGGGGGGACAGGCAATCAGCCCCAGCATTTT	CASSLGGTGNQPQHF
TRBV5-5	-	-	TRBJ2-5	TGTGCCAGCAGCTTGAGCGGGTGGGCCCAAGAGACCCAGTACTTC	CASSLSGWAQETQYF
TRBV7-2	-	-	TRBJ1-1	TGTGCCAGCAGCCGGGGAGGGGGTGTAGGGAATAACACTGAGGCTTTCTTT	CASSRGGGVGNNTEAFF
TRBV30	few	TRBD1	TRBJ1-6	TGTGCCTCCAGGGGGTCATCTTCACCCCTCCACTTT	CASRGSSSPLHF
TRBV5-1	few	-	TRBJ2-5	TGCGCCAGCAGCTTGGACCCACAGGCTCAAGAGACCCAGTACTTC	CASSLDPQAQETQYF
TRBV4-2	-	-	TRBJ2-1	TGTGCCAGCAGCCCCCATGGCGATAGCTCCTACAATGAGCAGTTCTTC	CASSPHGDSSYNEQFF
TRBV7-9	-	-	TRBJ2-3	TGTGCCAGCAGCGCCGCCCGAAGTATGCAGTATTTT	CASSAARSMQYF
TRBV7-2	-	-	TRBJ2-7	TGTGCCAGCAGCTTAAAGACAGGAGGGGGTTACTACGAGCAGTACTTC	CASSLKTGGGYYEQYF
TRBV29-1	-	TRBD1	TRBJ1-2	TGCAGCGTTGCCGGACAGGGTGAGGGCTACACCTTC	CSVAGQGEGYTF
TRBV11-1	-	-	TRBJ1-2	TGTGCCAGCAGCACCACAGGGAAAGGCTATGGCTACACCTTC	CASSTTGKGYGYTF
TRBV30	-	TRBD1	TRBJ1-2	TGTGCCTGGAGTCGGCAGGGGGGTTATGGCTACACCTTC	CAWSRQGGYGYTF
TRBV27	-	-	TRBJ2-1	TGTGCCAGCAGTTCCAGGGTTTCCTGGGAGCAGTTCTTC	CASSSRVSWEQFF
TRBV30	-	-	TRBJ1-1	TGTGCCTCGGGACACTCGAACACTGAAGCTTTCTTT	CASGHSNTEAFF
TRBV6-1	-	-	TRBJ2-7	TGTGCCAGCAGTGAACCCAAGGGGGGTTTCGAGCAGTACTTC	CASSEPKGGFEQYF
TRBV30	-	TRBD2	TRBJ2-5	TGTGCCTGGAGCGGGACTAGCGGAGGTACTTGGAAACAGACCCAGTACTTC	CAWSGTSGGTWKQTQYF
TRBV10-3	-	-	TRBJ2-3	TGTGCCATCAGTGAGTCGATGGGAGTGGGCACAGATACGCAGTATTTT	CAISESMGVGTDTQYF
TRBV18	-	-	TRBJ2-3	TGTGCCAGCTCACCGACGGGGCCAGATACGCAGTATTTT	CASSPTGPDTQYF
TRBV5-1	-	-	TRBJ2-3	TGCGCCAGCAGCTTGGGCCTAGTAAGTGCAGATACGCAGTATTTT	CASSLGLVSADTQYF
TRBV21-1	-	-	TRBJ1-2	TGTGCCAGCAGCAAAGCGGCCAGGGGAAATGGCTACACCTTC	CASSKAARGNGYTF
TRBV7-7	-	-	TRBJ2-7	TGTGCCAGCAGCTTAGGTCTCCGTCGGGTTAAACACGGTAGCGAGCAGTACTTC	CASSLGLRRVKHGSEQYF
TRBV18	once	-	TRBJ2-7	TGTGCCAGCTCAAGCGTCGCCAGCAACTACGAGCAGTACTTC	CASSSVASNYEQYF
TRBV19	-	-	TRBJ1-5	TGTGCCAGTAGTATCGAAGGAGGTGGAAATCAGCCCCAGCATTTT	CASSIEGGGNQPQHF
TRBV15	-	TRBD1	TRBJ1-1	TGTGCCACCAGCAGAGGACAGGGCGGGGGGAACACTGAAGCTTTCTTT	CATSRGQGGGNTEAFF
TRBV6-5	-	-	TRBJ2-3	TGTGCCAGCAGTCGGGGCGGTAGCACAGATACGCAGTATTTT	CASSRGGSTDTQYF
TRBV5-5	once	-	TRBJ1-5	TGTGCCAGCAGCCACTCCGGGACAATTCAGCATCAGCCCCAGCATTTT	CASSHSGTIQHQPQHF
TRBV4-1	-	-	TRBJ2-1	TGCGCCAGCAGCCAAGAAGGCGGGTCCTACAATGAGCAGTTCTTC	CASSQEGGSYNEQFF
TRBV5-1	-	-	TRBJ2-3	TGCGCCAGCAGCCTGGGACATCCGTTCTCAGATACGCAGTATTTT	CASSLGHPFSDTQYF